The present TCR beta chain was sequenced within a study of cytomegalovirus exposure and HLA in healthy donors. Broader study findings: Reportedly, TCR beta sequences accurately predicted HLA-A and HLA-B alleles in most subjects. In a later analysis, around 18,000 TCR beta sequences were associated with HLA alleles at 0.05 false discovery rate. The authors later found most CMV-associated TCR beta chains appeared HLA-restricted. Cytomegalovirus association was listed for 150 or so TCR beta chains.

With regard to this clone: Its matching antigen is unknown.

With 60 Vbeta and 13 Jbeta primers, the PCR was carried out. The data were produced by immunoSEQ multiplex PCR, yet TCRdb's version contains in-frame clones alone and is incomplete. The sample holds some 140,000 clones; around four fifths are singletons and the top ten take around 1.2%. The TCR comes from a male donor in good health and CMV-seropositive. The sequenced sample was PBMCs.

DNA for the CDR3: TGTGCCAGCAGGGTGGACAGGGCCCAGAGCTCCTATAATTCACCCCTCCACTTT. It translates to CASRVDRAQSSYNSPLHF. V is TRBV2 and J is TRBJ1-6; 8 nucleotides align to TRBD1. Trimming took 6 bases from V and 0 from J; bases not matched to a gene: 10. CDR1 and CDR2 (germline): SNHLY, FYNNEI. This CDR3 spans 18 amino acids.